Shown below are 6 T cell receptor beta chains from a single sample sequenced in a study of cytomegalovirus exposure and HLA in healthy donors. Primers included in the PCR were 60 Vbeta and 13 Jbeta primers. Produced via immunoSEQ multiplex PCR; TCRdb's table is partial and in-frame only. The top ten clones hold 15% to 20% of a sample with roughly 120,000 clones, around 77% of them seen once. The sequenced sample consisted of PBMCs. Every receptor here comes from a man aged 50 to 59 in good health and CMV-seropositive.

To note about this clone: In the same sample, other DNA sequences code for this CDR3. The chain recombines TRBV20-1 with TRBJ1-4, with unresolved D. The germline V gene encodes CDR1 DFQATT and CDR2 SNEGSKA (reference sequence). The CDR3 covers 11 residues. Trimming stripped 2 bases from V and 8 bases from J, with 6 bases between. The chain's CDR3 is CSARSREKLFF. The CDR3 DNA sequence: TGCAGTGCTAGATCTAGAGAAAAACTGTTTTTT.

This clone appeared a few times. The chain is built from TRBV6-1 and TRBJ2-5, with TRBD2 matching over 9 bases. CDR1 and CDR2 from the germline V gene are MNHNS and SASEGT. The CDR3 is 15 residues long. With V trimmed by 4 bases and J by 2 bases, 5 bases remained unmatched. CDR3 DNA sequence: TGTGCCAGCAGTGTACTAGCGGGCAATCAAGAGACCCAGTACTTC. This codes for CASSVLAGNQETQYF.

The rearrangement uses TRBV7-6 and TRBJ1-1; 8 bases line up with TRBD1. In germline, CDR1 is SGHVS, CDR2 FNYEAQ. The CDR3 is made up of 15 amino acids. Losses at the gene ends were 3 bases for V and 6 bases for J; bases not matched to a gene: 9. The CDR3 here is CASSFSGGGIAEAFF. In DNA, the CDR3 is TGTGCCAGCAGCTTTTCAGGGGGCGGAATCGCTGAAGCTTTCTTT.

The rearrangement joins TRBV5-8 to TRBJ2-1, with 9 bases fitting TRBD2. The CDR3 contains 17 residues. J lost 4 bases, V lost 7 bases, and 15 bases had no gene match. Germline CDR1 is SGHTS and CDR2 is YDEGEE. CDR3 amino acids: CASGPQRGVKIYNEQFF. The CDR3 DNA reads TGTGCCAGCGGTCCCCAGCGGGGGGTCAAAATTTACAATGAGCAGTTCTTC.

V is TRBV7-2 and J is TRBJ2-3; 7 bases line up with TRBD2. This CDR3 comprises 13 residues. The germline V gene has CDR1 SGHTA and CDR2 FQGNSA. The V and J ends lost 5 bases and 11 bases, in that order; junction bases with no gene match: 10. Here the CDR3 reads CASSAKQGGRQYF. CDR3 DNA sequence: TGTGCCAGCAGCGCGAAGCAGGGAGGGAGGCAGTATTTT.

The V and J genes are TRBV4-1 and TRBJ1-1; 8 bases are shared with TRBD1. CDR3 length: 14 residues. V shed 8 bases, J shed 4 bases, and the junction held 9 bases outside the gene matches. Per the germline V gene, CDR1 is MGHRA and CDR2 is YSYEKL. The CDR3 here is CASEYSQGATEAFF. CDR3 nucleotide sequence: TGCGCCAGCGAATATTCGCAGGGGGCCACTGAAGCTTTCTTT.